The sequence of this T cell receptor (beta chain) was determined in a study of T cells in Graves' hyperthyroidism and ophthalmopathy. The CDR3 length is 16 residues. Trimming removed 3 bases at V and 1 base at J, with 15 bases between. Germline CDR1 reads MGHRA; CDR2 reads YSYEKL. RNA transcripts were the template for amplifying TCR beta CDR3 regions. First-round RT-PCR with HTBI primers amplified the TCR CDR3 region. TCRdb passed the multiplex PCR reads through MiXCR, listing each CDR3 protein once. The profile shows about 760,000 distinct CDR3 sequences, roughly a third of them singletons. This clonotype showed up just a few times.

Sequencing was done on a sample of blood. The chain joins TRBV4-1 to TRBJ2-5; D is unresolved. The receptor comes from a woman aged 40 to 49 with Graves' hyperthyroidism. CDR3 sequence reads: CASSHFVTGLQETQYF. The CDR3 coding sequence is TGCGCCAGCAGCCACTTCGTCACGGGCCTCCAAGAGACCCAGTACTTC.